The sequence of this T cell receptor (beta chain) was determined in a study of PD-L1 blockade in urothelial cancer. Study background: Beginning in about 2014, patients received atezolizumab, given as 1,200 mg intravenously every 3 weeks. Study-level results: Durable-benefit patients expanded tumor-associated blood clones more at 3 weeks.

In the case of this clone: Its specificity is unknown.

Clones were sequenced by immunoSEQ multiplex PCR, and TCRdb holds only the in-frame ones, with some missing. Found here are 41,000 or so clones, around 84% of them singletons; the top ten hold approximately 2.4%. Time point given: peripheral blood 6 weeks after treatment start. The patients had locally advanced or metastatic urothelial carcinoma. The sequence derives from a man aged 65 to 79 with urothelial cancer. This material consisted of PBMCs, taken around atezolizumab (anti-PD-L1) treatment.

This CDR3 reads CASSEGAGTGELFF. The CDR3 nucleotides read TGTGCCAGCAGTGAAGGGGCGGGCACCGGGGAGCTGTTTTTT. This chain links TRBV6-1 with TRBJ2-2, with D perhaps TRBD2 (5 bases). Trimming removed 1 base at V and 4 bases at J, with 7 bases between. Germline V lookup: CDR1 MNHNS, CDR2 SASEGT. The CDR3 is 14 residues long.